This TCR beta chain came from a study of T-cell memory formation after mild COVID-19 (dated by TCRdb to about 2021). General notes on the study: TCR sequence clusters from the two donors were largely donor specific. Longitudinal TCRalpha and TCRbeta repertoire sequencing tracked T-cell clones expanding and contracting after mild COVID-19 in a couple of donors. Two young, previously healthy adult volunteers made up the cohort, one male and one female. Results the study describes overall, beyond this receptor: Some responding clones were found in pre-infection memory, which suggests that pre-existing cross-reactive memory T cells took part in the SARS-CoV-2 response. Whether the second-wave clones peaking on day 37 were SARS-CoV-2 specific was not confirmed. Clones contracting from day 15 to 85 had balanced CD4/CD8 phenotypes, while a second wave expanding from day 15 to 37 was biased towards CD4+. The study included only a couple of mild cases, and larger cohorts that include severe cases with pre-infection samples were judged to be necessary. Contracting CD4+ clones appeared mostly in the CM and EM memory subsets, whereas CD8+ clones were enriched in EMRA.

This clonotype came up many times. Its binding antigen is unknown. Per-base quality was not reported, and no clone a single base away is much larger than it. Ficoll-Paque density gradient centrifugation was the method used to isolate PBMCs. The sequencer was an Illumina NovaSeq 6000. TCRalpha and TCRbeta cDNA libraries were constructed by 5'RACE with constant-segment primers, with sample barcodes and unique molecular identifiers being introduced. RNA was extracted from every sample with Trizol reagent. The libraries were amplified in two PCR steps, and the second step added a second sample barcode and Illumina TruSeq adapters. Sequencing of the libraries was done on an Illumina NovaSeq, producing 2 x 150 bp paired-end reads. The study's own analysis went as follows. With migec v1.2.7, reads were demultiplexed and then collapsed into UMI-guided consensus sequences. With mixcr v2.1.11, UMI consensuses were aligned to TRA and TRB V and J templates and assembled into clonotypes. Clonotypes were classified as expanded or contracted when called significant by both edgeR and NoisET, with noise models trained on biological replicates. For edgeR calls, the thresholds were a false discovery rate-adjusted p below 0.01 and a log2 fold-change of 1. As an exploratory analysis of dynamics, max-normalized trajectories of the 1000 most abundant clonotypes were examined with PCA combined with hierarchical clustering. Separately sequenced CD4+ and CD8+ repertoires were used to assign a CD4 or CD8 phenotype to each responding clone. TCRdb ran its own pipeline on the public reads, namely fastp trimming at Q25 and MiXCR clone calling, and kept in-frame beta chains. Duplicate CDR3 protein sequences are folded into a single record with the most common DNA and genes. TCRdb assigned the V and J calls; the authors' analysis was not used. The sample data list roughly 14,000 distinct CDR3 sequences, and over 20% of these were observed just once. The top ten clones comprise 45% to 65% of the sample.

From the germline V gene, CDR1 is SGHTA and CDR2 is FQGNSA. From V the trimming removes 1 base and from J it removes 2 bases, while the gene matches leave 8 bases of the junction unaccounted for. The CDR3 runs 17 residues from the cysteine to the phenylalanine. The sequence is cut down to CDR3 DNA, 51 bases in frame from base 1. This clonotype was obtained from a man in his late teens or twenties who had mild COVID-19 (a few samples of this study predate the infection). The sample titles of this study are shuffled in the database, so cell type and time point are left out; the donor was told from shared clones. Recombination joined TRBV7-2 with TRBJ2-7; 10 central nucleotides agree with TRBD2. The sequenced sample consisted of PBMCs or a T cell subset sorted from them (not recorded which). This receptor carries the CDR3 CASSLDPLAGDPYEQYF. The DNA sequence is TGTGCCAGCAGCTTAGATCCCCTAGCGGGGGACCCCTACGAGCAGTACTTC.